Here is one TCR beta chain with its context. The data derive from a study of regulatory T cells in long-lasting Graves disease. As to time point: newly diagnosed GD, antithyroid drugs for less than 3 months. Extracted RNA from PBMCs served as the source of the TCR library. Relying on iRepertoire HTBI primers and Arm-PCR of CDR3 regions, the team built TCR beta libraries. Via MiXCR, TCRdb re-called the multiplex PCR reads, giving one row per CDR3 protein. The sample contains about 420,000 distinct CDR3 sequences, less than 20% of which appear only once. Germline V gene data show CDR1 as MGHRA and CDR2 as YSYEKL. This CDR3 is built from 17 residues. V was clipped by 1 base and J by 0 bases, with 14 bases between them. This sample was also put to use in a study of T cells in Graves' hyperthyroidism and ophthalmopathy. This second report adds: First-round RT-PCR targeting the TCR CDR3 was performed with the HTBI primer set. A model of 13 V-J features distinguished ophthalmopathy from stable hyperthyroidism.

This sequence originates from a woman under 30 with Graves disease. The source material was peripheral blood mononuclear cells (PBMCs), sampled at new diagnosis, from a patient treated with antithyroid drugs. The gene calls are TRBV4-1 and TRBJ2-3; TRBD2 might be the D (6 bases). CDR3 in DNA: TGCGCCAGCAGCCAAGGGGAGAGGGCGGGAAGCACAGATACGCAGTATTTT. Its protein is CASSQGERAGSTDTQYF.